This T cell receptor beta chain was found in a study of cytomegalovirus exposure and HLA in healthy donors. 13 Jbeta primers and 60 Vbeta primers were used for the PCR. Generated by immunoSEQ multiplex PCR, the TCRdb table keeps only in-frame clones and is missing some. Of about 160,000 clones in the sample, around 84% were seen once. The V end was cut by 10 bases, the J end by 6 bases, with 17 bases between. CDR3 size: 13 residues. Germline V gives CDR1 SGHTA, CDR2 FQGNSA. Remarks on this clone: Other DNA sequences in the sample encode the same CDR3.

Sequenced input: PBMCs. The rearrangement joins TRBV7-2 to TRBJ2-3; tentatively, D is TRBD1 (5 bases). The source of this sequence is a male donor in good health and CMV-seropositive. CDR3 coding DNA: TGTGCCACCGACCCCGGATCAGGGGATACGCAGTATTTT. It translates to CATDPGSGDTQYF.